In its sample, the clone carrying this TCR beta chain was seen once. Clones were sequenced by immunoSEQ multiplex PCR, and TCRdb holds only the in-frame ones, with some missing. The sample has under 350,000 clones; 70% to 90% are singletons. This specimen comes from a study of blood T cell repertoires in COVID-19. Germline CDR1 reads SGHRS; CDR2 reads YFSETQ. CDR3 length: 17 amino acids. J lost 1 base, V lost 0 bases, and 7 bases had no gene match. This TCR was sampled from a woman between 65 and 79 years old with acute or convalescent COVID-19. Source material: peripheral blood. This rearrangement joins TRBV5-1 to TRBJ2-1, with 7 positions matching TRBD2. The chain's CDR3 is CASSLVASGASYNEQFF. The CDR3 DNA reads TGCGCCAGCAGCTTGGTCGCTAGCGGTGCTTCCTACAATGAGCAGTTCTTC.